The 7 T cell receptor beta chains in this list originate from one sample, sequenced in a study of early T cells in non-severe SARS-CoV-2 infection. TCRdb independently ran MiXCR on the 5' RACE reads; one entry per CDR3 protein. This table has tens of thousands of distinct CDR3 sequences, roughly 7.2% appearing once. The sequencing sample was made of whole blood. The receptors were gathered from an adult who was a healthcare worker with PCR-confirmed SARS-CoV-2 infection or an uninfected control (not recorded which).

This clonotype was observed many times. The genes are TRBV25-1 and TRBJ2-5; the D gene is possibly TRBD1 (6 bases). V lost 10 bases to trimming and J lost 1 base, with 13 bases between them. Germline CDR1 reads MGHDK; CDR2 reads SYGVNS. The CDR3 runs 13 residues. The CDR3 bases are TGTGCCACCGCTCTAGGGGGCCAAGAGACCCAGTACTTC. As protein: CATALGGQETQYF.

The sample holds many counts of this clonotype. V is TRBV24-1 and J is TRBJ1-2; TRBD1 matches at 8 bases. Trimming at V came to 3 bases and at J to 4 bases, leaving 21 bases not matched to a gene. The germline CDR1 and CDR2 sequences are KGHDR and SFDVKD. This CDR3 is 20 amino acids long. DNA of the CDR3: TGTGCCACCAGTGATCCCCCAGGACAGGGAGGCCCCGAGGGGATCTATGGCTACACCTTC. Translation gives CATSDPPGQGGPEGIYGYTF.

The gene calls are TRBV6-5 and TRBJ2-1; the match to TRBD2 covers 13 bases. CDR3 size: 15 residues. Germline V gives CDR1 MNHEY, CDR2 SVGAGI. Trimming at V came to 2 bases and at J to 10 bases, leaving 5 bases not matched to a gene. CDR3 sequence (DNA): TGTGCCAGCAGTTACCTTACTAGCGGGAGGGAGGAGCAGTTCTTC. It translates to CASSYLTSGREEQFF.

This clonotype was picked up many times. This chain uses TRBV12-3 or TRBV12-4 with TRBJ1-1, with D possibly matching TRBD1 (5 bases). The CDR3 spans 15 residues. The V and J ends lost 5 bases and 4 bases respectively, with 17 bases between them. DNA of the CDR3: TGTGCCAGCAGTCCAGGGAGCAGTGGGGGCACTGAAGCTTTCTTT. Translated, it gives CASSPGSSGGTEAFF.

The sample holds many counts of this clonotype. The genes are TRBV7-2 and TRBJ2-1; 7 bases align to TRBD2. From germline, CDR1 is SGHTA and CDR2 FQGNSA. The CDR3 loop spans 15 amino acids. Trimming took 5 bases from V and 6 from J; bases not matched to a gene: 10. CDR3 region: CASSRSGVAGNEQFF. CDR3 coding DNA: TGTGCCAGCAGCCGCAGTGGGGTAGCGGGCAATGAGCAGTTCTTC.

This clonotype has just a few counts. The V call is TRBV12-3 or TRBV12-4, the J call TRBJ2-2; D is undetermined. V was pared by 6 bases and J by 2 bases, with 16 bases between. This CDR3 region has 16 residues. The CDR3 nucleotides are TGTGCCAGCAGACCCTCGGGCCAAAGAAACACCGGGGAGCTGTTTTTT. This translates into CASRPSGQRNTGELFF.

This chain uses TRBV11-2 with TRBJ2-5, with 7 bases matching TRBD1. This CDR3 spans 15 amino acids. Germline V gene data show CDR1 as SGHAT and CDR2 as FQNNGV. J gave up 1 base and V 1 base, and 3 bases lay outside the gene matches. As DNA, the CDR3 is TGTGCCAGCAGCTTAGCTCCAGGGGGCCAAGAGACCCAGTACTTC. As protein: CASSLAPGGQETQYF.